The entry that follows covers one TCR beta chain sequence. CDR3 length: 15 residues. The V and J ends lost 6 bases and 1 base respectively, with 13 bases between them. Germline CDR1 MDHEN, CDR2 SYDVKM. Measured with immunoSEQ multiplex PCR; TCRdb has only the in-frame clones, and not every one. There are tens of thousands of clones in the sample; approximately 90% occur only once, and around 2.8% lies in the top ten. This sample was included in a study of T cells after somatic rescue of genetic block. The sample taken for sequencing was peripheral blood mononuclear cells (PBMCs). This clonotype was sampled from a man aged 25 to 40. The rearrangement links TRBV28 to TRBJ1-3; a possible D gene is TRBD1 (5 bases). The CDR3 loop is CASSMGQRSGNTIYF. DNA of the CDR3: TGTGCCAGCAGCATGGGGCAACGGTCTGGAAACACCATATATTTT.